This T cell receptor beta chain emerged from a study of blood T cell repertoires in COVID-19. Across the study: There were acute and convalescent COVID-19 samples, and they came from the United States, Italy and Spain. T cells, B-cell-depleted T cells, or PBMCs provided the cDNA or gDNA that served as material.

The authors' processing: From reference gene primer amplification, estimates of nucleated cell counts were derived. Produced via immunoSEQ multiplex PCR; TCRdb's table is partial and in-frame only. V and J calls and clone size come straight from that table; D and trimming were deduced from the DNA. Altogether about 270,000 clones are present, around nine tenths being singletons, with the ten largest covering about 8.6%. Germline CDR1 and CDR2: SGHNT and YYREEE (reference sequence). V was pared by 4 bases and J by 4 bases, with 19 bases between. This CDR3 is 16 amino acids long. This sequence joins TRBV5-4 and TRBJ2-3, with D perhaps matching TRBD2 (5 bases). This clonotype was sampled from a man aged 40-55 years with active or convalescent COVID-19. The sequencing sample was made of peripheral blood. CDR3 region: CASSTPGFRLPDTQYF. The CDR3 DNA is TGTGCCAGCAGCACTCCGGGATTTAGACTCCCAGATACGCAGTATTTT.